Listed here are 8 T cell receptor beta chains from one sample, sequenced in a study of patients with pleural tuberculosis. TCRdb called the reads again in MiXCR, with one record for every CDR3 protein. The sample has under 55,000 distinct CDR3 sequences, less than 9.5% seen once. These TCRs come from a human donor with pleural tuberculosis.

This clonotype was detected many times. The chain couples TRBV29-1 to TRBJ2-3, with a weak D call TRBD2 (7 bases). Germline V gene lookup returns CDR1 SQVTM and CDR2 ANQGSEA. Trimming left V 5 bases short and J 0 bases short, with 18 bases between. This CDR3 is built from 16 residues. The DNA of the CDR3 is TGCAGCGTTCAACCGAGGGGGGGCTTAAGCACAGATACGCAGTATTTT. The encoded protein is CSVQPRGGLSTDTQYF.

There are many counts of this clonotype. The rearrangement uses TRBV4-1 and TRBJ1-6; no definite D call. Between the trimmed V and J ends, which lost 0 bases and 3 bases, there was a span of 6 bases. Germline CDR1 is MGHRA and CDR2 is YSYEKL. CDR3 length equals 15 residues. The CDR3 sequence is CASSQEALYNSPLHF. CDR3 coding DNA: TGCGCCAGCAGCCAAGAAGCCCTCTATAATTCACCCCTCCACTTT.

Points on this clonotype: This sequence may be a read error, since a much larger clone differs from it by one base. In this CDR3 the conserved last residue, phenylalanine or tryptophan, is missing, so a read error is likely. The V and J genes are TRBV3-1 and TRBJ1-6; no clear D. CDR3 size: 12 residues. The V gene's germline CDR1 is LGHDT and CDR2 YNNKEL (reference sequence). Trimming left V 2 bases short and J 7 bases short, with 3 bases between. In DNA, the CDR3 is TGTGCCAGCAGCCAACTGAATTCACCCCTCCACCTT. Translating gives CASSQLNSPLHL.

The table lists this clonotype with many counts. Relative to the germline gene, one junction end is altered; a read error may explain this. J is TRBJ2-1 and V is TRBV27; a weak D match, TRBD1 (6 bases). The germline gives CDR1 MNHEY, CDR2 SMNVEV (reference sequence). The CDR3 covers 14 residues. The CDR3 DNA follows: TGTGCCAGCAGTTCGGACAGCCCCTACAATGAGCAGCTCTTC. Translation: CASSSDSPYNEQLF.

This clonotype was observed at least ten times. The chain has TRBV5-4 and TRBJ2-7; D remains ambiguous. From germline, CDR1 is SGHNT and CDR2 YYREEE (reference sequence). V lost 4 bases and J 0 bases, leaving 8 bases between the germline ends. The CDR3 covers 13 residues. In DNA form, the CDR3 reads TGTGCCAGCAGCGTGGAATACTCCTACGAGCAGTACTTC. The encoded protein is CASSVEYSYEQYF. The variable domain in full, with the rest retrieved from reference TRBV5-4 and TRBJ2-7, is ETGVTQSPTHLIKTRGQQVTLRCSSQSGHNTVSWYQQALGQGPQFIFQYYREEENGRGNFPPRFSGLQFPNYSSELNVNALELDDSALYLCASSVEYSYEQYFGPGTRLTVT.

This clonotype has a count of ten or more. The chain uses TRBV14 and TRBJ2-4; the match to TRBD1 covers 7 bases. With V trimmed by 6 bases and J by 11 bases, 13 bases remained unmatched. The CDR3 is made up of 14 amino acids. Germline values: CDR1 SGHDN, CDR2 FVKESK. CDR3 nucleotide sequence: TGTGCCAGCAGTCCAAGCTTAGGGGGCACTGTTCAGTACTTC. Amino acids: CASSPSLGGTVQYF.

This clonotype was found many times. The chain employs TRBV27 and TRBJ2-5; D is perhaps TRBD1 (6 bases). The germline CDR1 and CDR2 sequences are MNHEY and SMNVEV (reference sequence). The ends were cut back, 4 bases at V and 2 bases at J, with 11 bases in the middle. The CDR3 sequence is 14 residues long. In DNA, the CDR3 is TGTGCCAGCAGTTCCCCGGGACATCAAGAGACCCAGTACTTC. This gives the protein CASSSPGHQETQYF.

This clonotype was seen ten or more times. The chain's CDR3 is CASSQEWRGTEAFF. As DNA, the CDR3 is TGTGCCAGCAGCCAAGAGTGGAGGGGCACTGAAGCTTTCTTT. The chain has TRBV4-2 and TRBJ1-1; TRBD1 might be the D (5 bases). V lost 0 bases and J 4 bases, leaving 9 bases between the germline ends. CDR1 and CDR2 from the germline V gene are LGHNA and YNFKEQ. The length of the CDR3 is 14 residues.